This T cell receptor (beta chain) is from a study of T cell responses to AZD1222 COVID-19 vaccine. Study-wide findings and caveats: Two doses of AZD1222 preceded a rise in Spike-specific TCR breadth and depth. The donors showed a predominance of white British ancestry and of females, with possible underestimation of clonal diversity. Just 5 or 6 AZD1222 recipients tested seropositive at baseline.

This CDR3 comprises 15 residues. Germline V gives CDR1 LGHDT, CDR2 YNNKEL (reference sequence). V lost 4 bases to trimming and J lost 8 bases; unmatched junction nucleotides: 9. Libraries were prepared by immunoSEQ multiplex PCR; TCRdb keeps only in-frame clonotypes and omits some of them. The sample holds about 140,000 clones, 75% to 95% seen once. Notes on this clone: Its target is not known.

The sample was peripheral blood, taken on day 0 of AZD1222 vaccination. The chain recombines TRBV3-1 (or the pseudogene TRBV3-2) with TRBJ2-2, with TRBD2 matching 8 bases. This clonotype was obtained from an adult in good health. The CDR3 nucleotides read TGTGCCAGCAGCCTCGGCGGGGGGCCGTCGGGGGAGCTGTTTTTT. This encodes CASSLGGGPSGELFF.